This T cell receptor beta chain stems from a study of molecular identifiers for immune sequencing clone quantification. Study in general: Four portions were sequenced after RNA from about 21,000 or 97,000 naive CD8 cells was split five ways in replicates.

TCRdb called the PCR reads again in MiXCR, with one record for every CDR3 protein. The sample lists tens of thousands of distinct CDR3 sequences; roughly a fifth were seen once. Ten or more counts support this clonotype. The CDR3 is made up of 17 amino acids. J was trimmed by 1 base and V by 6 bases; bases with no gene match: 10. Germline assignment: CDR1 MGHRA and CDR2 YSYEKL. The sample comprised naive CD8+ T cells from blood, with Jurkat cell RNA spiked in. Subset meaning: FACS-sorted CD8+CD4-CCR7+CD45RA+ naive T cells. The chain has TRBV4-1 and TRBJ1-5, with 9 nucleotides matching TRBD1. This receptor was identified in a human donor in good health. Some libraries in this study had Jurkat cell RNA spiked in. The CDR3 sequence is CASSGTGNWQSNQPQHF. The CDR3 DNA reads as TGCGCCAGCAGTGGGACAGGGAATTGGCAAAGCAATCAGCCCCAGCATTTT.